The clone carrying this TCR beta chain was seen a single time. CDR3 length: 15 residues. Germline assignment: CDR1 SNHLY and CDR2 FYNNEI. V shed 1 base and J 8 bases; nucleotides not matched to a gene: 10. The entry originates in a study of blood T cell repertoires in COVID-19. Background on the study: Acute-phase and convalescent COVID-19 samples originated in the United States, Italy and Spain. PBMCs, B-cell-depleted T cells, or T cells were the source of the cDNA or gDNA that made up the material.

Original analysis: Amplification of reference gene primers provided the estimated nucleated cell counts. Some clones are missing from TCRdb's copy, which holds only in-frame ones; the method was immunoSEQ multiplex PCR. V and J calls and clone size follow that table, whereas D and trimming were derived from the DNA. The data show around 160,000 clones, around 90% seen once. J is TRBJ1-2 and V is TRBV2, with 7 bases matching TRBD1. Sequenced sample: peripheral blood. The sequence was collected from a man in his sixties with acute or convalescent COVID-19. CDR3 amino acids: CASSEVRGTRVGYTF. The CDR3 DNA reads as TGTGCCAGCAGTGAAGTCAGGGGGACCAGGGTGGGCTACACCTTC.